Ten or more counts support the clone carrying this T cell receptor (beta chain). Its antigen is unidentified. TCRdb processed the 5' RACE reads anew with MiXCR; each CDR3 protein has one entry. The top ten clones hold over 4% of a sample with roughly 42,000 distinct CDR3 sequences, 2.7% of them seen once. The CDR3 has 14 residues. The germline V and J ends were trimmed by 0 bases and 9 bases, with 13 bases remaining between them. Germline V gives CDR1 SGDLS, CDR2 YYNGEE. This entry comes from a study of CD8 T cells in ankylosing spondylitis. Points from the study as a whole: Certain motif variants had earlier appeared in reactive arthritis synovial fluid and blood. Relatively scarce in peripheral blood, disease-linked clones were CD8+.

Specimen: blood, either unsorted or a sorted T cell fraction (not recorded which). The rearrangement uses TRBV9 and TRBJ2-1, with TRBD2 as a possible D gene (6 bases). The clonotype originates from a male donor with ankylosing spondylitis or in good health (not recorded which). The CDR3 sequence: CASSVVRERGEQFF. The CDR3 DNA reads TGTGCCAGCAGCGTAGTCCGGGAGAGGGGTGAGCAGTTCTTC.